The sequence of this T cell receptor (beta chain) was determined in a study of a mutant IDH1 vaccine in newly diagnosed glioma. At the level of the study: The earlier regimen, radiotherapy, temozolomide, or both, was most often both. Findings of the study overall: Pseudoprogression showed no apparent link to changes in top peripheral T cell clonotypes.

Specified time point: baseline, week 1 (first vaccination visit). Sample treatment: pre-vaccination baseline after standard-of-care therapy. Each donor presented with a new WHO grade 3 or 4 astrocytoma that tested IDH1-mutant and showed ATRX loss. The data were produced by immunoSEQ multiplex PCR, yet TCRdb's version contains in-frame clones alone and is incomplete. The sample lists around 15,000 clones; just under 80% were seen once. The length of the CDR3 is 12 residues. The V gene lost 3 bases and the J gene lost 4 bases, with 5 bases spanning the gap. CDR1 and CDR2 from the germline V gene are SGHDT and YYEEEE. This clone was picked up a small number of times. Antigen unknown.

The receptor's source is a man between 35 and 55 years old with glioma. The chain employs TRBV5-6 and TRBJ1-3; D is ambiguous. This specimen consisted of PBMCs, obtained from a glioma patient treated with radiotherapy, temozolomide or both. CDR3 coding DNA: TGTGCCAGCAGCTGGCGAGGAAACACCATATATTTT. Residues: CASSWRGNTIYF. Using reference TRBV5-6 and TRBJ1-3 for the parts outside the CDR3, the full variable domain is DAGVTQSPTHLIKTRGQQVTLRCSPKSGHDTVSWYQQALGQGPQFIFQYYEEEERQRGNFPDRFSGHQFPNYSSELNVNALLLGDSALYLCASSWRGNTIYFGEGSWLTVV.